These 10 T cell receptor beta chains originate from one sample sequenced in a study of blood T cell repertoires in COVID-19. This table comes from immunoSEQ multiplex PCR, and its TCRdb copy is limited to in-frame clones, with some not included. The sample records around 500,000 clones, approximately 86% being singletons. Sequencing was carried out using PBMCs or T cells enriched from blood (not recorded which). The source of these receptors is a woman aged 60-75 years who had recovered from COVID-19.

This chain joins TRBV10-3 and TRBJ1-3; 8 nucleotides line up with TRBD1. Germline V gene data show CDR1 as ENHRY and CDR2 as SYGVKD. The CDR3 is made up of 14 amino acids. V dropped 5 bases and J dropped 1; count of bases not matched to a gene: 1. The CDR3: CAISRQGSGNTIYF. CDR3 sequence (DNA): TGTGCCATCAGTCGACAGGGGTCTGGAAACACCATATATTTT.

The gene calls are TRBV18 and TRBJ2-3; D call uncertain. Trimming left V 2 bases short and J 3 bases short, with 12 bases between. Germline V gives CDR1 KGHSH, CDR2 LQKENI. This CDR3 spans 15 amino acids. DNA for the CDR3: TGTGCCAGCTCACCAGGGTTAGCCCGTACAGATACGCAGTATTTT. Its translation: CASSPGLARTDTQYF.

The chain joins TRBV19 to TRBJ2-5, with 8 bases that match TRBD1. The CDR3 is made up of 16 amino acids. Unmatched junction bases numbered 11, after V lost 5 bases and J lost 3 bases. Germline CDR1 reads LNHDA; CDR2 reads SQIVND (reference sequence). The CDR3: CASSSGTGGKEETQYF. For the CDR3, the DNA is TGTGCCAGTAGTTCCGGGACAGGTGGAAAGGAAGAGACCCAGTACTTC. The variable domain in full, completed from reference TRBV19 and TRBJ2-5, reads DGGITQSPKYLFRKEGQNVTLSCEQNLNHDAMYWYRQDPGQGLRLIYYSQIVNDFQKGDIAEGYSVSREKKESFPLTVTSAQKNPTAFYLCASSSGTGGKEETQYFGPGTRLLVL.

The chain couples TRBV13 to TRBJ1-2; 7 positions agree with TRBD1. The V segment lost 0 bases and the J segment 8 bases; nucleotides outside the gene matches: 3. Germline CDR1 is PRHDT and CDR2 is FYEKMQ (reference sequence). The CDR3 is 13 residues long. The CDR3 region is CASSLGGQSGYTF. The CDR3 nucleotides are TGTGCCAGCAGCTTAGGGGGACAGTCCGGCTACACCTTC.

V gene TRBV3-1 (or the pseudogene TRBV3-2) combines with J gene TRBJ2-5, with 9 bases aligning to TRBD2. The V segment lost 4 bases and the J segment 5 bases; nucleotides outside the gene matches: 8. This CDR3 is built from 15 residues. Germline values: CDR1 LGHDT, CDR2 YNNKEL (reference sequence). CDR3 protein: CASSRGGLAGETQYF. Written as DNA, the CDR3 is TGTGCCAGCAGCCGCGGGGGGCTAGCGGGGGAGACCCAGTACTTC.

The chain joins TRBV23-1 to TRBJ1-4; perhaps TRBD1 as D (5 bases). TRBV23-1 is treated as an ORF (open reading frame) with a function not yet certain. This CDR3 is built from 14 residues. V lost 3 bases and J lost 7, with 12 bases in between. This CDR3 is CASSQSRVGEKLFF. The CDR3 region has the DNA TGCGCCAGCAGTCAGAGCAGGGTAGGTGAAAAACTGTTTTTT.

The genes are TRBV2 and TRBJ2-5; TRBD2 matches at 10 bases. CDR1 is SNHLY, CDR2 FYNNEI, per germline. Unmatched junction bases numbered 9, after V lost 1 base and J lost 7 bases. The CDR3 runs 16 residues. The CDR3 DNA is TGTGCCAGCAGTGAAGAACGACCGGGACTAGCGTGGACCCAGTACTTC. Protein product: CASSEERPGLAWTQYF. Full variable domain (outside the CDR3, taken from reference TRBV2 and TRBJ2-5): EPEVTQTPSHQVTQMGQEVILRCVPISNHLYFYWYRQILGQKVEFLVSFYNNEISEKSEIFDDQFSVERPDGSNFTLKIRSTKLEDSAMYFCASSEERPGLAWTQYFGPGTRLLVL.

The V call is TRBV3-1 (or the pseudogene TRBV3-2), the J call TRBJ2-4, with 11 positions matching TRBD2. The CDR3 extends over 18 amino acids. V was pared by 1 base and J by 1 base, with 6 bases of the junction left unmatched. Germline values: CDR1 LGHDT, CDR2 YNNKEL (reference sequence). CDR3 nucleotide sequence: TGTGCCAGCAGCCAAGGAATAGCGGGGGGGCTGGCCAAAAACATTCAGTACTTC. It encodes CASSQGIAGGLAKNIQYF.

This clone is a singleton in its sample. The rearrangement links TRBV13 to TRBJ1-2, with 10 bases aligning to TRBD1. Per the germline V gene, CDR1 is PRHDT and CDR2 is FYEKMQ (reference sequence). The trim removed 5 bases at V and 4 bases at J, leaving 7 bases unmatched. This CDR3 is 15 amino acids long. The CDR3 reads CASSLLTGGLYGYTF. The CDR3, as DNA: TGTGCCAGCAGCCTATTGACAGGGGGCCTCTATGGCTACACCTTC.

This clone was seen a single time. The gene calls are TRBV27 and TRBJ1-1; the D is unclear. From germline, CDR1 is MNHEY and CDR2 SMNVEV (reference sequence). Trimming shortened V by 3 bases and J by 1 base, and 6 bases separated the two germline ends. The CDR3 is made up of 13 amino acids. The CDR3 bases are TGTGCCAGCAGTTTTGCGTCGAACACTGAAGCTTTCTTT. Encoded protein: CASSFASNTEAFF.